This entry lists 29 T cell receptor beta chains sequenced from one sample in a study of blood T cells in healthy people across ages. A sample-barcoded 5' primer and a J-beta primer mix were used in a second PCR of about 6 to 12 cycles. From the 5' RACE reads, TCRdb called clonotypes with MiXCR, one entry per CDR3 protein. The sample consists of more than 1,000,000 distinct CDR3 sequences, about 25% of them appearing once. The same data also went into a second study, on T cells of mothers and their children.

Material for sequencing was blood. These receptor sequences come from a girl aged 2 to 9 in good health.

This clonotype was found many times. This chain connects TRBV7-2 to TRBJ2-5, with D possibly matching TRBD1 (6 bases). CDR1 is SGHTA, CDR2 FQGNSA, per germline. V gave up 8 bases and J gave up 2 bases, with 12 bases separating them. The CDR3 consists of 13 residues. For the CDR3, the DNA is TGTGCCAGCGTTAGAGGGACACAAGAGACCCAGTACTTC. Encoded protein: CASVRGTQETQYF.

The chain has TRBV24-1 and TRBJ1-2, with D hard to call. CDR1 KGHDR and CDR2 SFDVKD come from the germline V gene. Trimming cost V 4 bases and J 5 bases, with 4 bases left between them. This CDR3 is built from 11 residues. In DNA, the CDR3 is TGTGCCACCAGTGACAAATATGGCTACACCTTC. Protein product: CATSDKYGYTF.

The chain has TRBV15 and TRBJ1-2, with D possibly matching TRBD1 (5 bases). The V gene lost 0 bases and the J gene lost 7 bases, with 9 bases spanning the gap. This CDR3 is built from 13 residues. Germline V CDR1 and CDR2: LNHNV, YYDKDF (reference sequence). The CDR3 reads CATSRDRGGGYTF. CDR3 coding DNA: TGTGCCACCAGCAGAGATCGGGGGGGTGGCTACACCTTC.

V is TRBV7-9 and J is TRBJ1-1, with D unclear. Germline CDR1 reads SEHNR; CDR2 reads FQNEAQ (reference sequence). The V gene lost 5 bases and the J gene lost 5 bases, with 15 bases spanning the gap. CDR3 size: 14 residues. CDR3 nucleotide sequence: TGTGCCAGCAGCCCCCTACTTGGGAAGACTGAAGCTTTCTTT. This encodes CASSPLLGKTEAFF.

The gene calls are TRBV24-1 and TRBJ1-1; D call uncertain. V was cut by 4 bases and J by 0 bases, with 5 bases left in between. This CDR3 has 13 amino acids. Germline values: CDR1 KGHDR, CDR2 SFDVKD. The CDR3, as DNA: TGTGCCACCAGTGACCTACTGAACACTGAAGCTTTCTTT. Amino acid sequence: CATSDLLNTEAFF.

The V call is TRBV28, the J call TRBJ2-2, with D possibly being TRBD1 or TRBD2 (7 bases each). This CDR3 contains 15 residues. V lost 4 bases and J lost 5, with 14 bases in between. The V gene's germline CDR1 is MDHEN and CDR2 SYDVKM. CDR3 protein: CASSSRQGGTGELFF. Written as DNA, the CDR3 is TGTGCCAGCAGTTCCCGACAGGGAGGGACCGGGGAGCTGTTTTTT.

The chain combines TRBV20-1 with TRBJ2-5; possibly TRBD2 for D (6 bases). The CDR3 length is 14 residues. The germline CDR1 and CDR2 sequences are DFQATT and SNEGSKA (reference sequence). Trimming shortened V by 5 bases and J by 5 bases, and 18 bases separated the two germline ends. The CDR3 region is CSAFSGGGMETQYF. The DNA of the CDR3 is TGCAGTGCTTTCTCTGGGGGAGGTATGGAGACCCAGTACTTC.

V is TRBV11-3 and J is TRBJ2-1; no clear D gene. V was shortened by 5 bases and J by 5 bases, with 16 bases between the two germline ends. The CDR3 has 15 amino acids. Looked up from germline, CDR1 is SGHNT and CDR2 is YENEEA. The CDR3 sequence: CASSLGWALNNEQFF. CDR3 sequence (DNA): TGTGCCAGCAGCCTGGGTTGGGCGCTAAACAATGAGCAGTTCTTC.

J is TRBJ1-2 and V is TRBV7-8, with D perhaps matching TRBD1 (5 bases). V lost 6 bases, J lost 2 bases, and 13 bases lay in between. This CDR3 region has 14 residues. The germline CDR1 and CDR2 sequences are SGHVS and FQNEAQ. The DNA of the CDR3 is TGTGCCAGCAGTGCCTCCTCAGGGAACTATGGCTACACCTTC. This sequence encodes CASSASSGNYGYTF.

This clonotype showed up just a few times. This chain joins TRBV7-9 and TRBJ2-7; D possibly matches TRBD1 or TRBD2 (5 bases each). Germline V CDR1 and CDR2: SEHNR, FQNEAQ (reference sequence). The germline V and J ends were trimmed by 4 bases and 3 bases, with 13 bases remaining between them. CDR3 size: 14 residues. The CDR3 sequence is CASSSRDAYYEQYF. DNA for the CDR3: TGTGCCAGCAGCTCTAGGGACGCCTACTACGAGCAGTACTTC.

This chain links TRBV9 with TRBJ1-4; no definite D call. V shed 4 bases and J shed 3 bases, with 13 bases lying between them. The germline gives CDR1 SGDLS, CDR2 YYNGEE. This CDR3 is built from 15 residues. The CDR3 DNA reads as TGTGCCAGCAGCCTAGAGGGTTTGCCTAATGAAAAACTGTTTTTT. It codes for CASSLEGLPNEKLFF.

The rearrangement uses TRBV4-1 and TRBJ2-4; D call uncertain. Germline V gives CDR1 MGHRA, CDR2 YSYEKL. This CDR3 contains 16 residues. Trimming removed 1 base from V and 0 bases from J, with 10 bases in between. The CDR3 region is CASSQVLMLAKNIQYF. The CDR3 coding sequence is TGCGCCAGCAGCCAAGTGTTAATGCTAGCCAAAAACATTCAGTACTTC.

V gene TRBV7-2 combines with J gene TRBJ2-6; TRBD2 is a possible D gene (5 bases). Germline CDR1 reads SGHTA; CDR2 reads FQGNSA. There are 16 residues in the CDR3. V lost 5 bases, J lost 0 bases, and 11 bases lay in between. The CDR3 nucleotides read TGTGCCAGCAGCCCCGGGGTCTTCTCTGGGGCCAACGTCCTGACTTTC. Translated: CASSPGVFSGANVLTF.

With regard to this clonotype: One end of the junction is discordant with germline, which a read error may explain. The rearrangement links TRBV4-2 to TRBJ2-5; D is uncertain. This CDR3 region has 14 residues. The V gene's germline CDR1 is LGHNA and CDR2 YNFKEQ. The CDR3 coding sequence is TGTGCCAGCAGCCAAGAGGGTTTTGAGGTGACCCGGTACTTC. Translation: CASSQEGFEVTRYF.

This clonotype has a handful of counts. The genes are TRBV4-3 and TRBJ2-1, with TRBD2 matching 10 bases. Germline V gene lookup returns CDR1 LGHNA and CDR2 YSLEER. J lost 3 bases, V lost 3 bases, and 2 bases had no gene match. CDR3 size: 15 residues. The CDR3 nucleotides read TGCGCCAGCAGCCACACTAGCGGGGACTACAATGAGCAGTTCTTC. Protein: CASSHTSGDYNEQFF.

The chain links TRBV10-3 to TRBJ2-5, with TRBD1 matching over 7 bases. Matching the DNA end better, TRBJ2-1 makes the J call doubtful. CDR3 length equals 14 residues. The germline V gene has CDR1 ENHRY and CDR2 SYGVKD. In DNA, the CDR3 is TGTGCCATCAGTGAGTCGACAGGGCAGGATGAGCAGTTCTTC. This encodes CAISESTGQDEQFF.

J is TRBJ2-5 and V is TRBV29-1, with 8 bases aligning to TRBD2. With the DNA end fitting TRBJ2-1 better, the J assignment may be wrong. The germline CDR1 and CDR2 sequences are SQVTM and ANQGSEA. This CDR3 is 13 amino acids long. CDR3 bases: TGCAGCGTAGCGGGGGTCGGGTACAATGAGCAGTTCTTC. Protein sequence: CSVAGVGYNEQFF.

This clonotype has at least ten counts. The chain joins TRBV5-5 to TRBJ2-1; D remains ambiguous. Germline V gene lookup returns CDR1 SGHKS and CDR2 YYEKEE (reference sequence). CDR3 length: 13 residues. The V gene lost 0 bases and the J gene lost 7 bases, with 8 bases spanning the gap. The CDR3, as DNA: TGTGCCAGCAGCTTGGTGGGCGGAAATGAGCAGTTCTTC. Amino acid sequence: CASSLVGGNEQFF. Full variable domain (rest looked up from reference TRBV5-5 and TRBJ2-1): DAGVTQSPTHLIKTRGQQVTLRCSPISGHKSVSWYQQVLGQGPQFIFQYYEKEERGRGNFPDRFSARQFPNYSSELNVNALLLGDSALYLCASSLVGGNEQFFGPGTRLTVL.

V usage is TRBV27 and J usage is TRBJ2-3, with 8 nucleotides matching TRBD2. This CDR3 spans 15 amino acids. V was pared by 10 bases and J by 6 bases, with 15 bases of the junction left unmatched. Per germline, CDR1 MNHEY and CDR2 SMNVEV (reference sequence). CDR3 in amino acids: CATSFGTRESDTQYF. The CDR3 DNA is TGTGCCACCTCCTTCGGGACTAGGGAATCCGATACGCAGTATTTT.

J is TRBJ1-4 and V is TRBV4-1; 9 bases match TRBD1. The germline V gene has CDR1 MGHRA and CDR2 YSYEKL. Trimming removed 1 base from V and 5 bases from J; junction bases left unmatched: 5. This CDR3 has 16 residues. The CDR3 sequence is CASSQGRGTGNEKLFF. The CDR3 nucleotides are TGCGCCAGCAGCCAAGGTCGCGGGACAGGGAATGAAAAACTGTTTTTT.

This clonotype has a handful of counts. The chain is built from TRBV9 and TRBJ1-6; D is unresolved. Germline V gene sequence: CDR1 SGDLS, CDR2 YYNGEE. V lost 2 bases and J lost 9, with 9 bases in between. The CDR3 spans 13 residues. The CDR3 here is CASSVEGRSPLHF. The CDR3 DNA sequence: TGTGCCAGCAGCGTGGAGGGCCGTTCACCCCTCCACTTT.

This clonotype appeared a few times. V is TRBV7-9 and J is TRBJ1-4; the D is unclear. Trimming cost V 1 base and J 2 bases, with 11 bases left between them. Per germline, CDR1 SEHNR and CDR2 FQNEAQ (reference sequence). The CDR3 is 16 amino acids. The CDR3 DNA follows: TGTGCCAGCAGCTTAGGGCTTTCGGACACTAATGAAAAACTGTTTTTT. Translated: CASSLGLSDTNEKLFF.

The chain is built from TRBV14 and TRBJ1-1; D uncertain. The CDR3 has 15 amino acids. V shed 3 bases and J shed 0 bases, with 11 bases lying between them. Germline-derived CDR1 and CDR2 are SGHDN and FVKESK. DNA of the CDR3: TGTGCCAGCAGCCAGGGTGGCAGCTTGAACACTGAAGCTTTCTTT. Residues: CASSQGGSLNTEAFF.

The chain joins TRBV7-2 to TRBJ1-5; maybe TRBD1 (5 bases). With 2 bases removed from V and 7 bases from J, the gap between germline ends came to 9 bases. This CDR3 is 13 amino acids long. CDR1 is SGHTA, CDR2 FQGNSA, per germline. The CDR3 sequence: CASSLMTDQPQHF. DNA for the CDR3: TGTGCCAGCAGCTTAATGACAGACCAGCCCCAGCATTTT.

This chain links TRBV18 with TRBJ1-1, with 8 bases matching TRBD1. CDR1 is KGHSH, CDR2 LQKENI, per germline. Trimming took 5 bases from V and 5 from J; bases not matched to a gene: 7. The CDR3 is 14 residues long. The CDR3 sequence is CASSKTGERTEAFF. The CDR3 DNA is TGTGCCAGCTCAAAGACAGGGGAGAGGACTGAAGCTTTCTTT.

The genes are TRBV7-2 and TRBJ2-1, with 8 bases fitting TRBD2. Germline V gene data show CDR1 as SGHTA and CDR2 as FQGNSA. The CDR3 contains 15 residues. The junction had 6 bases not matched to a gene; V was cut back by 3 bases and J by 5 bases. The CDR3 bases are TGTGCCAGCAGCTTGAGCGGGGGTGCTCACAATGAGCAGTTCTTC. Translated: CASSLSGGAHNEQFF.

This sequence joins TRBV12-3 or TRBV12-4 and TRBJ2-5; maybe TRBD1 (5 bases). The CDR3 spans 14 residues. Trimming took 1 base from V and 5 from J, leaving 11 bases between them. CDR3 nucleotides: TGTGCCAGCAGTTTAGGAGCAGGGTACGAGACCCAGTACTTC. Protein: CASSLGAGYETQYF.

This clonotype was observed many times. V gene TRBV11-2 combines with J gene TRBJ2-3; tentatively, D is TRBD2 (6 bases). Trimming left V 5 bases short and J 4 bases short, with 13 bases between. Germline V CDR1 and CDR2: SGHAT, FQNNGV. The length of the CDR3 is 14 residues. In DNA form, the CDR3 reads TGTGCCAGCAGCCCCCTCGGGGACTCAGATACGCAGTATTTT. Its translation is CASSPLGDSDTQYF. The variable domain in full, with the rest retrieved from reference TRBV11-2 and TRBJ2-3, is EAGVAQSPRYKIIEKRQSVAFWCNPISGHATLYWYQQILGQGPKLLIQFQNNGVVDDSQLPKDRFSAERLKGVDSTLKIQPAKLEDSAVYLCASSPLGDSDTQYFGPGTRLTVL.

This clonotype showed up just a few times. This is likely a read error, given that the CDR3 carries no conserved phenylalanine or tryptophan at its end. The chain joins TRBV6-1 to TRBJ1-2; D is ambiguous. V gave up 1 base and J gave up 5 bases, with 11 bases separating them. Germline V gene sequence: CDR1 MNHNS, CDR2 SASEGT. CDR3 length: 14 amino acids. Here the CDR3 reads CASSEGWGRYGYTL. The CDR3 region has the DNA TGTGCCAGCAGTGAAGGTTGGGGTCGGTATGGCTACACCCTC.